This TCR beta chain emerged from a study of T cells in Graves' hyperthyroidism and ophthalmopathy. Study-level findings and limits: Most clonotypes expanded in thyroid above 0.001 were likewise present in blood. The model made its ophthalmopathy prediction, and onset followed a median approximately 6 months later.

The study excluded patients with uncontrolled infection, other autoimmune disease, pregnancy or lactation. On the basis of clinical symptoms, serum thyroxine and TRAb, thyroid ultrasound and orbital computed tomography, diagnoses were made. A few counts support this clonotype. Its antigen is unidentified. CDR3 length: 12 residues. The germline CDR1 and CDR2 sequences are SEHNR and FQNEAQ (reference sequence). V shed 6 bases, J shed 4 bases, and the junction held 2 bases outside the gene matches. Authors of the study amplified TCR beta CDR3 regions from RNA transcripts. HTBI primers were the set used in a first-round RT-PCR of the TCR CDR3. Via MiXCR, TCRdb re-called the multiplex PCR reads, giving one row per CDR3 protein. The repertoire has 550,000 to 700,000 distinct CDR3 sequences, just over 45% of them found once; the top ten carry under 20%.

The J gene is TRBJ2-5, the V gene TRBV7-9; 7 positions match TRBD2. The sequence was obtained from an adult woman with Graves' disease, either hyperthyroidism or ophthalmopathy (not recorded which). Sequenced material: peripheral blood or thyroid tissue (not recorded which). The CDR3 DNA reads as TGTGCCAGCAGGGTAGCGGGAGAGACCCAGTACTTC. This sequence encodes CASRVAGETQYF. Variable domain in full (rest from reference TRBV7-9 and TRBJ2-5): DTGVSQNPRHKITKRGQNVTFRCDPISEHNRLYWYRQTLGQGPEFLTYFQNEAQLEKSRLLSDRFSAERPKGSFSTLEIQRTEQGDSAMYLCASRVAGETQYFGPGTRLLVL.